A selection of T cell receptor beta chains follows, all from one sample in a study of T-cell memory formation after mild COVID-19. In TCRdb, the 5' RACE reads were re-called with MiXCR into one record per CDR3 protein. The table records approximately 570,000 distinct CDR3 sequences, about 20% of them present only once. Sequencing was done on a sample of PBMCs or a T cell subset sorted from them (not recorded which). The receptor source for this set is an adult woman who had mild COVID-19 (a few samples of this study predate the infection). Cell type and time point are not known. CDR3s include the opening cysteine and the closing phenylalanine or tryptophan. A D gene is named only where the DNA matches it firmly. Size is stated for part of the rows, as once, few or many counts, or as a class when the clone is expanded.

clone size | J gene | D gene | V gene | CDR3 DNA | CDR3 protein
NA | TRBJ1-5 | NA | TRBV20-1 | TGCAGTGCCTTTCCCGGCCTGGAGAGGAATCAGCCCCAGCATTTT | CSAFPGLERNQPQHF
NA | TRBJ2-7 | TRBD1 | TRBV7-2 | TGTGCCAGCAGCTCCCCCTGGGCAGGGGGCTACGAGCAGTACTTC | CASSSPWAGGYEQYF
few | TRBJ2-7 | NA | TRBV29-1 | TGCAGCTACGGGACGGCCTCTGACTACGAGCAGTACTTC | CSYGTASDYEQYF
few | TRBJ2-4 | NA | TRBV29-1 | TGCAGCGTGGACGTATTGGACATTCAGTACTTC | CSVDVLDIQYF
many | TRBJ2-1 | NA | TRBV5-1 | TGCGCCAGCAGCTTGGGCAGCAGCGACAATGAGCAGTTCTTC | CASSLGSSDNEQFF
NA | TRBJ2-2 | NA | TRBV29-1 | TGCAGCGCGTATAGAGGGACTGTCACGCCCGGGGAGCTGTTTTTT | CSAYRGTVTPGELFF
many | TRBJ1-5 | TRBD1 | TRBV29-1 | TGCAGCGTTGGGACACAGGGGGGCAATCAGCCCCAGCATTTT | CSVGTQGGNQPQHF
NA | TRBJ1-1 | TRBD1 | TRBV30 | TGTGCCTGGAGTGAGGGACAGTCGAACACTGAAGCTTTCTTT | CAWSEGQSNTEAFF
NA | TRBJ2-1 | TRBD1 | TRBV5-1 | TGCGCCAGCAGCCTCAGGGGCCAGGGGGTCCCCGACAATGAGCAGTTCTTC | CASSLRGQGVPDNEQFF
few | TRBJ1-1 | TRBD1 | TRBV18 | TGTGCCAGCGCCGAACCGGACAGGTTGAACACTGAAGCTTTCTTT | CASAEPDRLNTEAFF
NA | TRBJ1-1 | TRBD1 | TRBV5-1 | TGCGCCAGCAGCCCGGACAGGGCCGTCCAGAACACTGAAGCTTTCTTT | CASSPDRAVQNTEAFF
many | TRBJ2-2 | NA | TRBV5-6 | TGTGCCAGCAGCCTAGTAGGCGGGGAGCTGTTTTTT | CASSLVGGELFF
NA | TRBJ2-1 | NA | TRBV7-3 | TGTGCCAGCAGCTTAACCAGGGCCAATGAGCAGTTCTTC | CASSLTRANEQFF
NA | TRBJ2-1 | NA | TRBV4-1 | TGCGCCAGCAGCCGTCCCCGGGATGAGCAGTTCTTC | CASSRPRDEQFF
few | TRBJ1-4 | NA | TRBV21-1 | TGTGCCAGCAGCAAAACGTCCCAGGGGTTCGAAAAACTGTTTTTT | CASSKTSQGFEKLFF
NA | TRBJ2-1 | NA | TRBV12-3/TRBV12-4 | TGTGCCAGCAGTTTAGCACGAGGACATGCCAATGAGCAGTTCTTC | CASSLARGHANEQFF
NA | TRBJ2-1 | TRBD2 | TRBV4-3 | TGCGCCAGCAGCCAAGGGGGGCTTAGCGGGGCGGGAGGTGCGAGCAATGAGCAGTTCTTC | CASSQGGLSGAGGASNEQFF
NA | TRBJ2-3 | NA | TRBV29-1 | TGCAGCGTTGAAGTCAGGAGCACAGATACGCAGTATTTT | CSVEVRSTDTQYF
NA | TRBJ2-1 | TRBD1 | TRBV10-2 | TGCGCCAGCAGTAGACAGGGGCTGGAGCAGTTCTTC | CASSRQGLEQFF
NA | TRBJ2-2 | NA | TRBV5-1 | TGCGCCAGCAGGGGCGATCCCGGCACCGGGGAGCTGTTTTTT | CASRGDPGTGELFF
NA | TRBJ1-2 | TRBD1 | TRBV20-1 | TGCACCCCCCAGGCCAGACAGGGGGCCAACTATGGCTACACCTTC | CTPQARQGANYGYTF
few | TRBJ2-2 | TRBD1 | TRBV12-3/TRBV12-4 | TGTGCCAGCAGTGTCAACCGGGACAGGGTTGGACGAGCCGGGGAGCTGTTTTTT | CASSVNRDRVGRAGELFF
few | TRBJ1-2 | NA | TRBV6-1 | TGTGCCAGCACCCAGTCCAGAGGTGGGGGTGGCTATGGCTACACCTTC | CASTQSRGGGGYGYTF
few | TRBJ2-4 | NA | TRBV9 | TGTGCCAGCAGCGTAGGCGCGGCTTCGAAAAACATTCAGTACTTC | CASSVGAASKNIQYF
few | TRBJ2-7 | TRBD2 | TRBV7-9 | TGTGCCAGCAGCTTAGCACTAGCGGGGTACGAGCAGTACTTC | CASSLALAGYEQYF
few | TRBJ2-5 | TRBD2 | TRBV4-1 | TGCGCCAGCAGCCAAGATAGGCTAGCGGCCCAAGAGACCCAGTACTTC | CASSQDRLAAQETQYF
NA | TRBJ2-1 | NA | TRBV15 | TGTGCCACCAGCAGAGATGGTGAACCCGTCCATGAGCAGTTCTTC | CATSRDGEPVHEQFF
NA | TRBJ2-3 | TRBD1 | TRBV18 | TGTGCCAGCTCACTTGATCACCGGGACAGGGTATACTTT | CASSLDHRDRVYF
NA | TRBJ1-1 | NA | TRBV6-1 | TGTGCCAGCAGCCCTACATGGAAGAGGGCCACTGAAGCTTTCTTT | CASSPTWKRATEAFF
few | TRBJ1-6 | NA | TRBV3-1 | TGTGCCAGCAGCACGCCAGATTCCTATAATTCACCCCTCCACTTT | CASSTPDSYNSPLHF
few | TRBJ1-4 | NA | TRBV7-8 | TGTGCCAGCAGCCCGGTCGGGGTTAATGAAAAACTGTTTTTT | CASSPVGVNEKLFF